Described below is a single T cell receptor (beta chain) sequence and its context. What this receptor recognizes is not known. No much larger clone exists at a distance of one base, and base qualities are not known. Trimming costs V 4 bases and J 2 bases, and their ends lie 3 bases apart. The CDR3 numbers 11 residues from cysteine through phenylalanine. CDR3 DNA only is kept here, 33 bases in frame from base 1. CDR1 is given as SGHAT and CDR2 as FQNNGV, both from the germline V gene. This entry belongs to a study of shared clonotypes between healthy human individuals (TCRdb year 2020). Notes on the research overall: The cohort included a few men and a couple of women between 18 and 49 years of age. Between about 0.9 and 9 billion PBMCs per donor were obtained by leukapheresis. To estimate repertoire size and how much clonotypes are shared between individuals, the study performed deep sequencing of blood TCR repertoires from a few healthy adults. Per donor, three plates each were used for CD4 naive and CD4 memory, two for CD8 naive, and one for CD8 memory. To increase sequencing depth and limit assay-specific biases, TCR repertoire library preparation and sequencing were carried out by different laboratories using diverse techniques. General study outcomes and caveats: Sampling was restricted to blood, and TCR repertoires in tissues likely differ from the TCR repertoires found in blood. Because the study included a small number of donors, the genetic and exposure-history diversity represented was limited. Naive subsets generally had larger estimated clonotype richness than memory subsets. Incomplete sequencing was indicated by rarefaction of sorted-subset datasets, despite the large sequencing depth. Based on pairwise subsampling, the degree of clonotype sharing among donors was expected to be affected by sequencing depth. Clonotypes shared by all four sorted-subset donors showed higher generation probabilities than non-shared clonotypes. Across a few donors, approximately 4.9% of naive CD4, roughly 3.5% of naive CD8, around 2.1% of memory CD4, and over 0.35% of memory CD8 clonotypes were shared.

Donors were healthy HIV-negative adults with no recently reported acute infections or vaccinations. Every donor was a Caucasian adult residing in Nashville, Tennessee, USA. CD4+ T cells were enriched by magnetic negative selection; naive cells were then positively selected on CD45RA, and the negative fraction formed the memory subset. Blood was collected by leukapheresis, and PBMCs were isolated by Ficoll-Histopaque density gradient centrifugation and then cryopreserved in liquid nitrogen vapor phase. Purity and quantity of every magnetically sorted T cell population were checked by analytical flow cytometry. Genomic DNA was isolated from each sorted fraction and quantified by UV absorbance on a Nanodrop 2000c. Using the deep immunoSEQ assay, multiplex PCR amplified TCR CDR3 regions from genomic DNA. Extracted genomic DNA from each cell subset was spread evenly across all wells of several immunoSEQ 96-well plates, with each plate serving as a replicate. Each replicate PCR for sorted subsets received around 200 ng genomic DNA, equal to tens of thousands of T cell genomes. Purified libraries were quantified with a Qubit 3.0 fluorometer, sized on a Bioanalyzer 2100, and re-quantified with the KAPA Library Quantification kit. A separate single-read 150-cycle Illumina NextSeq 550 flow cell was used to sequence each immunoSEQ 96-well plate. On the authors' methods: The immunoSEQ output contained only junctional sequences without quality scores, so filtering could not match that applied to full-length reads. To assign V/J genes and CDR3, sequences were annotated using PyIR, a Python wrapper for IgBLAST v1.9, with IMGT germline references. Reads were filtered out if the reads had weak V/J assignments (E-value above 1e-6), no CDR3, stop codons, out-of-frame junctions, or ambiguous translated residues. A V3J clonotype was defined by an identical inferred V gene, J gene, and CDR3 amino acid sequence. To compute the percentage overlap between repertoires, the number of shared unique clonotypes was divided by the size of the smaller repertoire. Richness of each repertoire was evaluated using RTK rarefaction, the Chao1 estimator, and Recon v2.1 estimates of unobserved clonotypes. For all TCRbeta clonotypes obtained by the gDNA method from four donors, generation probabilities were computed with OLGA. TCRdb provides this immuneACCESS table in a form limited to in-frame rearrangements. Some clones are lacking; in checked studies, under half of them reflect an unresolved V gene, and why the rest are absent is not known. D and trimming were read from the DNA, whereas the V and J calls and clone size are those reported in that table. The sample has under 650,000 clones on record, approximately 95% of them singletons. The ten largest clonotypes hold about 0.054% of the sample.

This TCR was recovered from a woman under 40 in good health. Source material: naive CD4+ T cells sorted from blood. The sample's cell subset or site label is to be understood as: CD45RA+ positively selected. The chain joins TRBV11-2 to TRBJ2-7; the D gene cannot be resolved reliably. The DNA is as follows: TGTGCCAGCAGCTCCACCTACGAGCAGTACTTC. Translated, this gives CASSSTYEQYF.